This T cell receptor beta chain was recovered during a study of OX40 agonist ivuxolimab in advanced cancers. Study-level results: CD4+ and CD8+ blood T cells expanded clonally by week 6 at 0.1 to 3.0 mg/kg.

Notes on this clone: The antigen remains undetermined.

Germline CDR1 and CDR2: SGHRS and YFSETQ. Trimming took 4 bases from V and 2 from J, leaving 11 bases between them. CDR3 length equals 14 residues. The protocol was immunoSEQ multiplex PCR, while the TCRdb copy is restricted to in-frame clones and leaves out a portion. The sample includes about 38,000 clones, around four fifths seen only once; the top ten take under 45%. This sample comprised CD4+ or CD8+ T cells sorted from blood, obtained in a trial of the OX40 agonist ivuxolimab. The chain recombines TRBV5-1 with TRBJ2-3; tentatively, D is TRBD1 (6 bases). The sequence came from an adult with an advanced solid tumor such as melanoma, head and neck, liver or kidney cancer. This chain's CDR3 is CASSPGHPTDTQYF. The CDR3 nucleotides are TGCGCCAGCAGCCCGGGACACCCCACAGATACGCAGTATTTT.